This T cell receptor (beta chain) comes out of a study of CD8 T cells in ankylosing spondylitis. This clonotype occurred a few times. Its antigen remains unknown. Study findings and constraints: Blood of patients with ankylosing spondylitis appeared to be characterized by a TCR beta motif of roughly eight highly homologous variants. Existing reports had already noted some motif variants in reactive arthritis synovial fluid and blood. Disease-linked clones, CD8+, were relatively rare in peripheral blood.

Preparation of TCR beta libraries was done by quantitative 5'-RACE with molecular barcodes. TCRdb reprocessed the 5' RACE reads with MiXCR, giving one entry per CDR3 protein. The repertoire consists of roughly 370,000 distinct CDR3 sequences, with about a fifth occurring once and the leading ten covering 15% to 20%. The length of the CDR3 is 15 residues. The ends were cut back, 4 bases at V and 4 bases at J, with 17 bases in the middle. CDR1 and CDR2 from the germline V gene are SGHRS and YFSETQ. This sequence joins TRBV5-1 and TRBJ1-2; D gene uncertain. Sequences were obtained from blood, either unsorted or a sorted T cell fraction (not recorded which). This TCR was recovered from a male donor with ankylosing spondylitis. CDR3 sequence (DNA): TGCGCCAGCAGCCCCCCTGCGGCGCACCTCTATGGCTACACCTTC. As protein: CASSPPAAHLYGYTF.